Below are 3 T cell receptor beta chains sequenced from a single sample in a study of blood T cells in healthy people across ages. Using a J-beta primer mix together with a sample-barcoded 5' primer, a second PCR was run for 7 to 11 cycles. From the 5' RACE reads, TCRdb called clonotypes with MiXCR, one entry per CDR3 protein. The data contain roughly 1,700,000 distinct CDR3 sequences, roughly 30% of them singletons. Sequenced: blood. The source of these receptors is a woman in her twenties or thirties in good health.

This clonotype occurred many times. The junction and the germline gene differ at one end; a read error may be behind it. The chain couples TRBV12-3 or TRBV12-4 to TRBJ1-5, with D perhaps matching TRBD1 (5 bases). CDR3 length: 16 amino acids. CDR3 region: CASSLGGWRGNHPQHF. The CDR3, as DNA: TGTGCCAGCAGTTTAGGTGGTTGGAGGGGCAATCACCCCCAGCATTTT.

The V and J genes are TRBV6-5 and TRBJ2-3, with D perhaps TRBD1 (5 bases). Germline CDR1 is MNHEY and CDR2 is SVGAGI. Trimming took 2 bases from V and 2 from J, leaving 11 bases between them. The CDR3 loop spans 15 amino acids. The CDR3 nucleotides read TGTGCCAGCAGTTACAGGACAAGGAACACAGATACGCAGTATTTT. Protein product: CASSYRTRNTDTQYF.

The chain couples TRBV5-1 to TRBJ1-2, with a weak D call TRBD1 (6 bases). This CDR3 region has 15 residues. In germline, CDR1 is SGHRS, CDR2 YFSETQ. V lost 3 bases and J 4 bases, leaving 16 bases between the germline ends. The CDR3 DNA reads TGCGCCAGCAGCTCCTCGGGGGGGCACGCCTATGGCTACACCTTC. Its protein is CASSSSGGHAYGYTF.